This is a list of T cell receptor beta chains from one sample in a study of metastatic and nonmetastatic thyroid tumors. Through MiXCR, TCRdb re-clonotyped the PCR reads. The sample lists roughly 45,000 clones, under 4% occurring once. The specimen was blood. Receptor source: a female donor with papillary thyroid cancer or a benign thyroid nodule (not recorded which). Some clones in this sample may be carry-over from other donors' samples. The CDR3 runs from the conserved cysteine through the conserved F or W. A D gene is named only where the DNA matches it firmly. Not every row has a clone size; where given, it reads once, few, many or a size class.

j_gene | len | abundance | d_gene | v_gene | CDR3nt | CDR3aa
TRBJ2-3 | 18 | many | TRBD2 | TRBV24-1 | TGTGCCACCATGGGGTCAGGACTAGCGGGAGGGCCGACAGATACGCAGTATTTT | CATMGSGLAGGPTDTQYF
TRBJ2-1 | 13 | many | . | TRBV5-5 | TGTGCCAGCAGCAGCCGGGTGGCTCTCGAGCAGTTCTTC | CASSSRVALEQFF
TRBJ2-3 | 15 | many | TRBD2 | TRBV7-3 | TGTGCCAGCAGCGTTAGCGGGATGTTCACAGATACGCAGTATTTT | CASSVSGMFTDTQYF
TRBJ2-2 | 16 | few | TRBD1 | TRBV2 | TGTGCCAGCAGCGAAGATCGGACAGGGGGCACCGGGGAGCTGTTTTTT | CASSEDRTGGTGELFF
TRBJ2-3 | 15 | . | TRBD1 | TRBV5-1 | TGCGCCAGCAGCCCCCGGACAGGGGGCACAGATACGCAGTATTTT | CASSPRTGGTDTQYF
TRBJ2-7 | 13 | many | . | TRBV5-1 | TGCGCCAGCAGCTTGGTAGGAGGGAGCGAGCAGTACTTC | CASSLVGGSEQYF
TRBJ2-1 | 16 | many | TRBD2 | TRBV11-2 | TGTGCCAGCAGCTATCTTAGACTAGCCTTCTACAATGAGCAGTTCTTC | CASSYLRLAFYNEQFF
TRBJ1-4 | 14 | . | . | TRBV2 | TGTGCCAGCAGTGAACAGGGGACTAATGAAAAACTGTTTTTT | CASSEQGTNEKLFF
TRBJ2-5 | 16 | . | . | TRBV12-3/TRBV12-4 | TGTGCCAGCAGAAAAGGGCAGGGGAGGGGAGAGGAGACCCAGTACTTC | CASRKGQGRGEETQYF
TRBJ2-5 | 19 | few | . | TRBV4-1 | TGCGCCAGCAGCCTCGGTGCTAGGCCCTACGCCGTCGTCCTTGAGACCCAGTACTTC | CASSLGARPYAVVLETQYF
TRBJ1-2 | 11 | few | . | TRBV7-9 | TGTGCCAGCAGCTTATACTATGGCTACACCTTC | CASSLYYGYTF
TRBJ1-1 | 15 | . | . | TRBV4-2 | TGTGCCAGCAGCGTACAGGGCGGTAGACACACTGAAGCTTTCTTT | CASSVQGGRHTEAFF
TRBJ1-2 | 13 | few | . | TRBV6-1 | TGTGCCAGCAGTGAACAGGAAACCTATGGCTACACCTTC | CASSEQETYGYTF
TRBJ1-3 | 14 | . | TRBD1 | TRBV6-1 | TGTGCCGGCAATCAGGGGGCGCGGGGAAACACCATATATTTT | CAGNQGARGNTIYF
TRBJ2-7 | 18 | few | . | TRBV5-1 | TGCGCCAGCAGCCCCGGACCAAGTGACCCCAGGAGCTCCTACGAGCAGTACTTC | CASSPGPSDPRSSYEQYF
TRBJ1-2 | 15 | few | TRBD1 | TRBV2 | TGTGCCAGCAGTGGGTTGAGGACAGGGAGCTATGGCTACACCTTC | CASSGLRTGSYGYTF
TRBJ1-4 | 14 | . | TRBD1 | TRBV2 | TGTGCCAGCAGAGAAAACAGGGGAGGTGAAAAACTGTTTTTT | CASRENRGGEKLFF
TRBJ2-1 | 14 | . | . | TRBV25-1 | TGTGCCAGCAGTAAGAAGGGGCTATACAATGAGCAGTTCTTC | CASSKKGLYNEQFF
TRBJ2-1 | 14 | . | TRBD1 | TRBV12-3/TRBV12-4 | TGTGCCAGCAGCCAGGGACAGGGCAAAGGTGAGCAGTTCTTC | CASSQGQGKGEQFF
TRBJ1-4 | 14 | . | TRBD1 | TRBV5-1 | TGCGCCAGCAGCACCGGACAGGGGAATGAAAAACTGTTTTTT | CASSTGQGNEKLFF
TRBJ1-5 | 19 | many | . | TRBV6-1 | TGTGCCAGCAGTGAAAGAGACAGCCCTCTCCTTTATAGCAATCAGCCCCAGCATTTT | CASSERDSPLLYSNQPQHF
TRBJ1-5 | 14 | many | . | TRBV30 | TGTGCCTGGCGTCCTACAGGGAACAATCAGCCCCAGCATTTT | CAWRPTGNNQPQHF
TRBJ1-2 | 15 | many | . | TRBV20-1 | TGCAGTGCCAGGAGGAGGGGGGGCCGGGGATATGGCTACACCTTC | CSARRRGGRGYGYTF
TRBJ2-1 | 16 | medium-sized | TRBD2 | TRBV7-8 | TGTGCCAGCAGCCAACTCGGGACTAGCGGAAACAATGAGCAGTTCTTC | CASSQLGTSGNNEQFF
TRBJ2-3 | 15 | many | TRBD2 | TRBV5-6 | TGTGCCAGCAGCCCGGGACTACTCGACACAGATACGCAGTATTTT | CASSPGLLDTDTQYF
TRBJ2-7 | 13 | many | TRBD1 | TRBV7-6 | TGTGCCAGCAGCTCGAGGGACAGGGACGAGCAGTACTTC | CASSSRDRDEQYF
TRBJ2-3 | 13 | many | . | TRBV10-1 | TGCGCCAGCAGTGATCCGCCCGACTATACGCAGTATTTT | CASSDPPDYTQYF
TRBJ1-1 | 15 | many | . | TRBV5-5 | TGTGCCAGCAGCTTTGGGGGGGGGCGAAACACTGAAGCTTTCTTT | CASSFGGGRNTEAFF